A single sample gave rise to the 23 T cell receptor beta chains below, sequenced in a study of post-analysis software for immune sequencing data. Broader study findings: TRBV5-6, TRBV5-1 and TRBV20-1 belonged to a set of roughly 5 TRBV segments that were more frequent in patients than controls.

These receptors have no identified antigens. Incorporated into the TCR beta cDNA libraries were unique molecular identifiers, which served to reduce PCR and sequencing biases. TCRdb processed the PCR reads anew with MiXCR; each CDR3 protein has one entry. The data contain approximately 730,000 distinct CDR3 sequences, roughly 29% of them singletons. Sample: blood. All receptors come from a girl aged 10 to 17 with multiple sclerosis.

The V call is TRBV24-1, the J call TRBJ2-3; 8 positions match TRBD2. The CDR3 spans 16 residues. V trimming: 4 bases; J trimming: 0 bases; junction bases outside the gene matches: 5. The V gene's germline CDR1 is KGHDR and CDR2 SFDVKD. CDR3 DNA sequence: TGTGCCACCAGTGAGCCCCGGGGGGGAAGCACAGATACGCAGTATTTT. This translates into CATSEPRGGSTDTQYF.

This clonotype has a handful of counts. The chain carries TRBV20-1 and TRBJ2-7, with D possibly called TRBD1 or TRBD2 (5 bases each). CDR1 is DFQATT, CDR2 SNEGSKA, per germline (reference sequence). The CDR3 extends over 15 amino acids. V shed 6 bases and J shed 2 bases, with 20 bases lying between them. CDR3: CSANDRDGVPYEQYF. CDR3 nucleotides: TGCAGTGCAAACGACCGGGACGGCGTCCCCTACGAGCAGTACTTC.

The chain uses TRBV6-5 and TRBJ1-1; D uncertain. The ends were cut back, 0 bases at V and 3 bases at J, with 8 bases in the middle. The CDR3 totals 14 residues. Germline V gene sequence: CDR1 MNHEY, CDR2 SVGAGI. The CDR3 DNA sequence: TGTGCCAGCAGTTACTCATTAAGGGACACTGAAGCTTTCTTT. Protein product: CASSYSLRDTEAFF.

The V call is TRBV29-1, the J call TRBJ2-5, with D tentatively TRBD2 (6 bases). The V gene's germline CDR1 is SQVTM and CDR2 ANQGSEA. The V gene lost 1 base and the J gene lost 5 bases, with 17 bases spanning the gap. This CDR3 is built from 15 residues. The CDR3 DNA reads TGCAGCGTTGAAGTCAGAGGAGGGTTTGCGGAGACCCAGTACTTC. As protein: CSVEVRGGFAETQYF.

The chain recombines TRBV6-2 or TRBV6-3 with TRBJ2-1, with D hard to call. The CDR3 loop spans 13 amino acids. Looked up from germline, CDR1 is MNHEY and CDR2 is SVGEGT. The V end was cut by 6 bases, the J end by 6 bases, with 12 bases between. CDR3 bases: TGTGCCAGCAGCGACTGGACCATCAATGAGCAGTTCTTC. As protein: CASSDWTINEQFF.

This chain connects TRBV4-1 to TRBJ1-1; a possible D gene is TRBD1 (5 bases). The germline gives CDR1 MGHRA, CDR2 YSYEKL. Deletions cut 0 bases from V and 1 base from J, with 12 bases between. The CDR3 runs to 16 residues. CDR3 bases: TGCGCCAGCAGCCAAGAGGGAGGGGTGTGGAACACTGAAGCTTTCTTT. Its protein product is CASSQEGGVWNTEAFF.

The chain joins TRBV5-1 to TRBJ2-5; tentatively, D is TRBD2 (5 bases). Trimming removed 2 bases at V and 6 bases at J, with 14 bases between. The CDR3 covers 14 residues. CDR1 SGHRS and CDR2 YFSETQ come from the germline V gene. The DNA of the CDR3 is TGCGCCAGCAGCTTAGGACTTAACGGGAAGACCCAGTACTTC. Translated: CASSLGLNGKTQYF.

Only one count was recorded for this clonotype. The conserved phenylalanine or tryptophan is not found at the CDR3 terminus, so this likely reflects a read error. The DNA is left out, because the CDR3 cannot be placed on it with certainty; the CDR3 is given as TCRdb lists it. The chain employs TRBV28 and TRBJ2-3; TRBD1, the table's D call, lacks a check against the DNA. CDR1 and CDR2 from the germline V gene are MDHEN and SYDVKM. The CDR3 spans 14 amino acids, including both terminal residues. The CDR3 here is CASSLGDRGYEQYL.

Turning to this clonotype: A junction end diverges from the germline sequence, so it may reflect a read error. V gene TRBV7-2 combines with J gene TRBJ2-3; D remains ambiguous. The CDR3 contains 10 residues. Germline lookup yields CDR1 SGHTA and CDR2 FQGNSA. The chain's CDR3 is CVSSLDTQYF. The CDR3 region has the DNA TGTGTCAGCAGCTTGGATACGCAGTATTTT.

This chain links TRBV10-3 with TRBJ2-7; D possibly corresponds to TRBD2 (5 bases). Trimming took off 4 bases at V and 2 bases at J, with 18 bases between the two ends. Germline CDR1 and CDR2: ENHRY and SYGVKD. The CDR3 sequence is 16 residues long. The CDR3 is CAISGLEEWATYEQYF. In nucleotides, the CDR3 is TGTGCCATCAGTGGCTTGGAGGAATGGGCCACCTACGAGCAGTACTTC.

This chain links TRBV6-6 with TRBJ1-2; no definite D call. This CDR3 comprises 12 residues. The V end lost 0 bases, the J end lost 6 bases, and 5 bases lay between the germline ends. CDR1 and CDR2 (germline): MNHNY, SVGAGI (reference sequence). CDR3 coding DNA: TGTGCCAGCAGTTACTCGAACCATGGCTACACCTTC. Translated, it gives CASSYSNHGYTF.

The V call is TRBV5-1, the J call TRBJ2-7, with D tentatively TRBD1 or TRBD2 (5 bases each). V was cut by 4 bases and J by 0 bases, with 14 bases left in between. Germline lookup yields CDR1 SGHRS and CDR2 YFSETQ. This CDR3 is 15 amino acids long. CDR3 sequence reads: CASSQGRVPSYEQYF. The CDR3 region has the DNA TGCGCCAGCAGCCAGGGACGGGTTCCCTCCTACGAGCAGTACTTC.

The CDR3 sequence: CSVGRRNGGEQYF. DNA for the CDR3: TGCAGCGTCGGAAGACGGAATGGGGGGGAGCAGTACTTC. The chain joins TRBV29-1 to TRBJ2-5; 7 bases are shared with TRBD2. CDR1 is SQVTM, CDR2 ANQGSEA, per germline. CDR3 length: 13 amino acids. The ends lost 6 bases at V and 11 bases at J; junction bases unmatched: 15.

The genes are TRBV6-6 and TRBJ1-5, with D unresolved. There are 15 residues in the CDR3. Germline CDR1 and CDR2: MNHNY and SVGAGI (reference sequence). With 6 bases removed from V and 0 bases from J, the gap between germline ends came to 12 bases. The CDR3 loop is CASRRTEDSNQPQHF. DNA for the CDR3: TGTGCCAGCAGAAGGACGGAGGATAGCAATCAGCCCCAGCATTTT.

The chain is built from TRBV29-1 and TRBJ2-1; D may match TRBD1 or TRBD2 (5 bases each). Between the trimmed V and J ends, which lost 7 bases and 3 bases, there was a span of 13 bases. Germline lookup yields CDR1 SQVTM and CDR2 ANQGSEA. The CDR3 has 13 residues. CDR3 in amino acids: CSGSGTYYNEQFF. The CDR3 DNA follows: TGCAGCGGGTCCGGGACCTACTACAATGAGCAGTTCTTC.

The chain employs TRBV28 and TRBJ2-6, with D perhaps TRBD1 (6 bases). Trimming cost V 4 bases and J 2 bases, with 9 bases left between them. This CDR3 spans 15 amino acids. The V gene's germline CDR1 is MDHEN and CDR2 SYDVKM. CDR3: CASSSPGAGANVLTF. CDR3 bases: TGTGCCAGCAGTTCTCCAGGGGCTGGGGCCAACGTCCTGACTTTC.

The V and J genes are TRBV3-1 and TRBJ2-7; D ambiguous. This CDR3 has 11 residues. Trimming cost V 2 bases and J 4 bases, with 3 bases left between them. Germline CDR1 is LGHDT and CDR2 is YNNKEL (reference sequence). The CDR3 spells CASSQKYEQYF. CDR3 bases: TGTGCCAGCAGCCAAAAATACGAGCAGTACTTC.

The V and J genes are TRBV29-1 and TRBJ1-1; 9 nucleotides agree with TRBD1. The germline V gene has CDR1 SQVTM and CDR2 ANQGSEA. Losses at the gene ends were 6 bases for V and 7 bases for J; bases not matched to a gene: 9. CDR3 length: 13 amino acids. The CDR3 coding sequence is TGCAGCGTATGGGACAGGGTCCTCTTTGAAGCTTTCTTT. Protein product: CSVWDRVLFEAFF.

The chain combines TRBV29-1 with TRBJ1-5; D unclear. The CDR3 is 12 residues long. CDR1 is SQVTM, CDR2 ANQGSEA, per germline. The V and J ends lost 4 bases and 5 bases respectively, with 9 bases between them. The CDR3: CSVGWADQPQHF. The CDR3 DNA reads TGCAGCGTTGGGTGGGCAGATCAGCCCCAGCATTTT.

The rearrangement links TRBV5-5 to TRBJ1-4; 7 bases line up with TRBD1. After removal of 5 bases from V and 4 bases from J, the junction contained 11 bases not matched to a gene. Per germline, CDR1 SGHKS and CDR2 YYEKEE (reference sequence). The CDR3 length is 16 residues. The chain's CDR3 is CASRPIQGQNNEKLFF. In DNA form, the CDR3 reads TGTGCCAGCAGACCCATACAGGGACAGAATAATGAAAAACTGTTTTTT.

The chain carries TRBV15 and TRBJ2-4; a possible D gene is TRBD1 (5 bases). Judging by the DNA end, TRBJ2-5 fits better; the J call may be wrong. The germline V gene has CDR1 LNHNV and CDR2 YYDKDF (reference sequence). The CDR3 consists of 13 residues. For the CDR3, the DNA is TGTGCCACTTCAATTATAGGGGAAGAGACCCAGTACTTC. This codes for CATSIIGEETQYF.

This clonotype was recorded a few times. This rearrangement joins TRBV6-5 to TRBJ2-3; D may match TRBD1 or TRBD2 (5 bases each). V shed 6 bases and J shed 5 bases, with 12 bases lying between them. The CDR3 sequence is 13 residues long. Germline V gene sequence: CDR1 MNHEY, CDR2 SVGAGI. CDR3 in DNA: TGTGCCAGCAGAAGGGGCCGGGGAGATACGCAGTATTTT. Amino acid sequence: CASRRGRGDTQYF.

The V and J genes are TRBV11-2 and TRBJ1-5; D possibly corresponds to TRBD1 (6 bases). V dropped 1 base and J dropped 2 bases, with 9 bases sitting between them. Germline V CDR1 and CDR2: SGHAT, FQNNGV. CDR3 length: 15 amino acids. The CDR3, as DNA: TGTGCCAGCAGCTTAGGGACAGTGGGCAATCAGCCCCAGCATTTT. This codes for CASSLGTVGNQPQHF.